This is a list of T cell receptor beta chains from one sample in a study of T-cell memory formation after mild COVID-19. TCRdb reanalysed the 5' RACE reads using MiXCR and keeps one entry per CDR3 protein. The table shows about 360,000 distinct CDR3 sequences, with around 14% occurring only once. The specimen was PBMCs or a T cell subset sorted from them (not recorded which). The receptors were sampled from a man aged 18 to 29 who had mild COVID-19 (a few samples of this study predate the infection). Cell type and time point are not known. CDR3s include the opening cysteine and the closing phenylalanine or tryptophan. The order of the fields is V gene, J gene, CDR3 protein.

V: TRBV18; J: TRBJ2-7; CDR3: CASSLATYEQYF
V: TRBV20-1; J: TRBJ1-1; CDR3: CSAQYPSTGEAFF
V: TRBV5-1; J: TRBJ2-2; CDR3: CASSGGGLAGPNTGELFF
V: TRBV5-1; J: TRBJ1-2; CDR3: CASSLTGTGGKYGYTF
V: TRBV7-9; J: TRBJ1-1; CDR3: CASILTGRTEAFF
V: TRBV6-5; J: TRBJ1-2; CDR3: CASSYLGIYGYTF
V: TRBV20-1; J: TRBJ2-2; CDR3: CSAQNPSDTGELFF
V: TRBV20-1; J: TRBJ2-1; CDR3: CSALAERNEQFF
V: TRBV20-1; J: TRBJ2-1; CDR3: CSAKLQGSYNEQFF
V: TRBV3-1; J: TRBJ2-5; CDR3: CASSVLGSAFNQETQYF
V: TRBV7-9; J: TRBJ2-7; CDR3: CASSPALDSGYEQYF
V: TRBV5-6; J: TRBJ2-1; CDR3: CASSRLPTPTYNEQFF
V: TRBV5-6; J: TRBJ2-5; CDR3: CASSLVFGGAETQYF
V: TRBV6-1; J: TRBJ2-2; CDR3: CASRLQGGTGELFF
V: TRBV7-3; J: TRBJ2-5; CDR3: CASAKTGGKETQYF
V: TRBV6-5; J: TRBJ1-1; CDR3: CASSYSNRMNTEAFF
V: TRBV6-1; J: TRBJ2-5; CDR3: CASEVGLAGGETQYF
V: TRBV14; J: TRBJ2-3; CDR3: CASSPRGWGEDTQYF
V: TRBV4-3; J: TRBJ1-2; CDR3: CASSQRVGSGYTF
V: TRBV5-5; J: TRBJ1-2; CDR3: CASSFGGAGMDGYTF
V: TRBV5-1; J: TRBJ2-3; CDR3: CASSLGGGDTDTQYF
V: TRBV7-2; J: TRBJ2-5; CDR3: CASSLGRGRETQYF